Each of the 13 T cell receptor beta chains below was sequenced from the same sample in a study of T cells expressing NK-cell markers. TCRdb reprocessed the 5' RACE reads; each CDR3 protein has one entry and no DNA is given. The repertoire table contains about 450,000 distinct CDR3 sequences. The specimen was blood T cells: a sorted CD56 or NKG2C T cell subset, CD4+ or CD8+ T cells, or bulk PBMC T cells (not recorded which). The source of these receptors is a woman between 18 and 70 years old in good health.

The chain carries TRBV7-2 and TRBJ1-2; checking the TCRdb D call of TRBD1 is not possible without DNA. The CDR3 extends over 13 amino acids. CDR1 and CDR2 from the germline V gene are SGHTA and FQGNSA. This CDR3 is CASSMDRKYGYTF.

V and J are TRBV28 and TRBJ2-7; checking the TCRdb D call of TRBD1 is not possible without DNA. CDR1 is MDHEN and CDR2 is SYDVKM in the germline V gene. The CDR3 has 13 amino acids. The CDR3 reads CASSPGTGHEQYF.

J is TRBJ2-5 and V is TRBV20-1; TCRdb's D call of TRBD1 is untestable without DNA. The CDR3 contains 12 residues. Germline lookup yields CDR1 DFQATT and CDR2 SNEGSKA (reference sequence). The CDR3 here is CSARTPGETQYF.

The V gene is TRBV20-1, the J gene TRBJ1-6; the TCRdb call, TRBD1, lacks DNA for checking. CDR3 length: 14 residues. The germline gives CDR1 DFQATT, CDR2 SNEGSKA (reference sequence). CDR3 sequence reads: CSARVDGKNSPLHF.

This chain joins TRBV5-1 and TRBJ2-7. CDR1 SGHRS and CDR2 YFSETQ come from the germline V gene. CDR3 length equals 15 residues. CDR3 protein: CASSLDRGWDYEQYF.

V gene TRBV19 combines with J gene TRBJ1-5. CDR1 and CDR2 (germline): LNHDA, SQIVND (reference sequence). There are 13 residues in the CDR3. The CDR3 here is CASSKYSNQPQHF.

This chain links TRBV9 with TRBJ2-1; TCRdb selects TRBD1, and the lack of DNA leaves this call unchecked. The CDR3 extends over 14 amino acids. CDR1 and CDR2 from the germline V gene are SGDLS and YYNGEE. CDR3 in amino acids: CASSVDQQATEQFF.

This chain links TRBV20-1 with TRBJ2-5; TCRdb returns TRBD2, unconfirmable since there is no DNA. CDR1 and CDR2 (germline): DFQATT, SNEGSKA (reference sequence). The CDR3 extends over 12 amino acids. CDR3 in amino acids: CSARDGPPAQYF.

CDR3 in amino acids: CSARDLRSRSYNEQFF. J is TRBJ2-1 and V is TRBV20-1; TCRdb gives TRBD1 as the D gene, but with no DNA this cannot be confirmed. Germline loops: CDR1 DFQATT, CDR2 SNEGSKA (reference sequence). The CDR3 extends over 16 amino acids.

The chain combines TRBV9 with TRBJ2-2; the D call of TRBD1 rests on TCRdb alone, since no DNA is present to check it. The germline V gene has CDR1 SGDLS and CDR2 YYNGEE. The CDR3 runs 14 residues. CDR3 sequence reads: CASSVGGGTGELFF.

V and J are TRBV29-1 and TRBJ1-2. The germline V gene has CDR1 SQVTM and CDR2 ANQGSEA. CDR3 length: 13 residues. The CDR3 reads CSVYGRQGYGYTF.

CDR3 region: CASTPGLAPYENIQYF. V usage is TRBV5-1 and J usage is TRBJ2-4; the D call from TCRdb, TRBD2, cannot be confirmed without DNA. Germline values: CDR1 SGHRS, CDR2 YFSETQ. CDR3 length equals 16 residues.

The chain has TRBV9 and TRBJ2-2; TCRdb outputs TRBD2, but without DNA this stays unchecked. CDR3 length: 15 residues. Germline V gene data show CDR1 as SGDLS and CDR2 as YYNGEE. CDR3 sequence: CASSSRGLAGGELFF. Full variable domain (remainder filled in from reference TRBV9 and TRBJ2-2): DSGVTQTPKHLITATGQRVTLRCSPRSGDLSVYWYQQSLDQGLQFLIQYYNGEERAKGNILERFSAQQFPDLHSELNLSSLELGDSALYFCASSSRGLAGGELFFGEGSRLTVL.